This is a list of T cell receptor beta chains from one sample in a study of identical twins. One entry per CDR3 protein results from TCRdb running MiXCR on the 5' RACE reads. The sample carries around 480,000 distinct CDR3 sequences, 13% to 15% recorded once. These sequences were also reported in another study, on yellow fever vaccine responses in identical twins.

Specimen: CD4+ T cells sorted from blood. Receptor source: a woman under 30 in good health. Both conserved end residues are part of each CDR3. The order of the fields is V gene, D gene, clone size, J gene, CDR3 protein, CDR3 DNA. A D gene is named only where the DNA matches it firmly. Size tells how often a clone was seen (once, few, many) or the class of an expanded clone, and some rows leave it out.

v_call: TRBV7-9; d_call: TRBD2; clone_size: many; j_call: TRBJ2-5; cdr3_aa: CASSPGTSGQETQYF; cdr3_nt: TGTGCCAGCAGTCCCGGGACTAGCGGCCAAGAGACCCAGTACTTC
v_call: TRBV6-6; d_call: -; clone_size: -; j_call: TRBJ2-1; cdr3_aa: CASSRESYNEQFF; cdr3_nt: TGTGCCAGCAGTAGGGAATCCTACAATGAGCAGTTCTTC
v_call: TRBV29-1; d_call: -; clone_size: few; j_call: TRBJ1-5; cdr3_aa: CSVVSGALGPQHF; cdr3_nt: TGCAGCGTTGTTTCGGGGGCTCTGGGGCCCCAGCATTTT
v_call: TRBV25-1; d_call: TRBD1; clone_size: few; j_call: TRBJ2-4; cdr3_aa: CASSEVRQGNIQYF; cdr3_nt: TGTGCCAGCAGTGAAGTCCGACAGGGAAACATTCAGTACTTC
v_call: TRBV20-1; d_call: -; clone_size: -; j_call: TRBJ2-3; cdr3_aa: CSASGVPDTQYF; cdr3_nt: TGCAGTGCTAGTGGTGTCCCAGATACGCAGTATTTT
v_call: TRBV5-1; d_call: TRBD1; clone_size: few; j_call: TRBJ1-1; cdr3_aa: CASSSGTGPMNTEAFF; cdr3_nt: TGCGCCAGCAGCAGCGGGACAGGGCCTATGAACACTGAAGCTTTCTTT
v_call: TRBV3-1; d_call: TRBD2; clone_size: -; j_call: TRBJ2-1; cdr3_aa: CATSLTSGGASYNEQFF; cdr3_nt: TGTGCCACCAGCCTAACTAGCGGGGGGGCTTCCTACAATGAGCAGTTCTTC
v_call: TRBV5-1; d_call: TRBD1; clone_size: -; j_call: TRBJ1-4; cdr3_aa: CASSLGVDRNEKLFF; cdr3_nt: TGCGCCAGCAGCTTGGGGGTGGACAGGAATGAAAAACTGTTTTTT
v_call: TRBV2; d_call: TRBD2; clone_size: many; j_call: TRBJ2-3; cdr3_aa: CASSDVSGVNTQYF; cdr3_nt: TGTGCCAGCAGTGATGTGAGCGGGGTAAATACGCAGTATTTT
v_call: TRBV7-2; d_call: -; clone_size: few; j_call: TRBJ2-5; cdr3_aa: CASSTGLIQETQYF; cdr3_nt: TGTGCCAGCAGCACCGGACTGATCCAAGAGACCCAGTACTTC
v_call: TRBV6-2/TRBV6-3; d_call: TRBD2; clone_size: -; j_call: TRBJ2-2; cdr3_aa: CASRVGTSRTGELFF; cdr3_nt: TGTGCCAGCAGAGTCGGGACTAGCAGAACCGGGGAGCTGTTTTTT
v_call: TRBV20-1; d_call: TRBD1; clone_size: few; j_call: TRBJ2-1; cdr3_aa: CSAFRDRGRAEQFF; cdr3_nt: TGCAGTGCGTTCCGGGACAGGGGTCGGGCTGAGCAGTTCTTC
v_call: TRBV27; d_call: TRBD2; clone_size: -; j_call: TRBJ2-7; cdr3_aa: CASRPIPGLAGEGQYF; cdr3_nt: TGTGCCAGCAGACCGATCCCGGGACTAGCGGGAGAGGGGCAGTACTTC
v_call: TRBV12-3/TRBV12-4; d_call: -; clone_size: few; j_call: TRBJ2-5; cdr3_aa: CASSSMRQVFETQYF; cdr3_nt: TGTGCCAGCAGTTCGATGAGACAGGTTTTCGAGACCCAGTACTTC
v_call: TRBV5-1; d_call: TRBD2; clone_size: -; j_call: TRBJ2-5; cdr3_aa: CASSIRTSYETQYF; cdr3_nt: TGCGCCAGCAGCATCCGGACTAGCTACGAGACCCAGTACTTC
v_call: TRBV14; d_call: TRBD1; clone_size: -; j_call: TRBJ2-1; cdr3_aa: CASSQGQGAQLSVRFF; cdr3_nt: TGTGCCAGCAGCCAGGGACAGGGGGCGCAATTAAGCGTTCGGTTCTTC
v_call: TRBV7-9; d_call: -; clone_size: many; j_call: TRBJ1-2; cdr3_aa: CASSLSSGNYGYTF; cdr3_nt: TGTGCCAGCAGCTTATCGTCAGGGAACTATGGCTACACCTTC
v_call: TRBV28; d_call: TRBD1; clone_size: -; j_call: TRBJ1-4; cdr3_aa: CASSFLAGGNEKLFF; cdr3_nt: TGTGCCAGCAGTTTTCTGGCAGGGGGTAATGAAAAACTGTTTTTT
v_call: TRBV7-2; d_call: -; clone_size: -; j_call: TRBJ2-3; cdr3_aa: CASSSWDSPNTQYF; cdr3_nt: TGTGCCAGCAGCTCCTGGGACTCTCCTAATACGCAGTATTTT
v_call: TRBV7-9; d_call: -; clone_size: -; j_call: TRBJ1-6; cdr3_aa: CASASRGTDSPLHF; cdr3_nt: TGTGCCAGCGCCTCCCGGGGGACGGATTCACCCCTCCACTTT
v_call: TRBV20-1; d_call: -; clone_size: many; j_call: TRBJ2-7; cdr3_aa: CSARRVRSSSYEQYF; cdr3_nt: TGCAGTGCCAGAAGGGTACGCTCGAGCTCCTACGAGCAGTACTTC
v_call: TRBV29-1; d_call: TRBD2; clone_size: few; j_call: TRBJ2-1; cdr3_aa: CSGRTGTSGHNEQFF; cdr3_nt: TGCAGCGGTCGAACCGGGACTAGCGGTCACAATGAGCAGTTCTTC
v_call: TRBV5-1; d_call: TRBD2; clone_size: -; j_call: TRBJ2-2; cdr3_aa: CASSLASSGSRTGELFF; cdr3_nt: TGCGCCAGCAGCTTGGCGTCTAGCGGGAGTCGTACCGGGGAGCTGTTTTTT